This TCR beta chain is drawn from a study of blood T cell repertoires in COVID-19. Study summary: From T cells, B-cell-depleted T cells, or PBMCs came the material, which was cDNA or gDNA.

Data came from immunoSEQ multiplex PCR; TCRdb stores just in-frame clones and leaves some out. Counted here are 250,000 or so clones, 70% to 90% occurring once; the ten biggest clones make up under 8%. The participants were between about 18 and 90 years old and came from under 25 US areas. Exposed volunteers were people who met a COVID-19 case within 2 weeks before study entry. Trimming took 6 bases from V and 4 from J, leaving 18 bases between them. CDR1 and CDR2 (germline): SEHNR, FQNEAQ (reference sequence). The length of the CDR3 is 15 residues. The receptor was isolated from a woman aged 45-60 years who had been exposed to COVID-19. Sequenced input: PBMCs or T cells enriched from blood (not recorded which). The chain combines TRBV7-9 with TRBJ2-5; perhaps TRBD1 as D (6 bases). CDR3: CASSSTQGLGETQYF. The CDR3 DNA reads as TGTGCCAGCAGTAGTACCCAGGGGTTGGGAGAGACCCAGTACTTC.